This TCR beta chain was sequenced for a study of blood T cell repertoires in COVID-19. The authors' processing: Amplification of reference gene primers provided the estimated nucleated cell counts. Produced via immunoSEQ multiplex PCR; TCRdb's table is partial and in-frame only. That table supplies the V and J calls and clone size; D and trimming were determined from the DNA. The sample contains 120,000 to 150,000 clones, 84% of which appear only once. Worth noting for this clone: The junction and the germline gene differ at one end; a read error may be behind it.

This CDR3 is built from 10 residues. Germline V CDR1 and CDR2: SQVTM, ANQGSEA. The V gene is TRBV29-1, the J gene TRBJ1-3; D call uncertain. This clonotype originated in a man between 35 and 55 years old with acute COVID-19. Sequencing was performed on PBMCs or T cells enriched from blood (not recorded which). CDR3 sequence: CSVRGDTIYF. Here the CDR3 DNA reads TGCAGCGTTCGTGGAGACACCATATATTTT.